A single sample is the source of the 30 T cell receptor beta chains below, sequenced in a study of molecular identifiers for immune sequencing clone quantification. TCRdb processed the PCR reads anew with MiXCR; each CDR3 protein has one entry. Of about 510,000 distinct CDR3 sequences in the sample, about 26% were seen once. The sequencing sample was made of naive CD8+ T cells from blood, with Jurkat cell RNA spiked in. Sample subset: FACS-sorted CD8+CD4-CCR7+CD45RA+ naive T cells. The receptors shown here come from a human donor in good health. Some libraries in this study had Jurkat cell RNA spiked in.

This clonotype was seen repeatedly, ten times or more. In nucleotides, the CDR3 is TGTGCCAGCAGTTATTTGTGGAACACTGAAGCTTTCTTT. Its protein product is CASSYLWNTEAFF. This sequence joins TRBV6-2 or TRBV6-3 and TRBJ1-1; D call uncertain. This CDR3 has 13 residues. The V end was cut by 3 bases, the J end by 1 base, with 6 bases between. The germline CDR1 and CDR2 sequences are MNHEY and SVGEGT.

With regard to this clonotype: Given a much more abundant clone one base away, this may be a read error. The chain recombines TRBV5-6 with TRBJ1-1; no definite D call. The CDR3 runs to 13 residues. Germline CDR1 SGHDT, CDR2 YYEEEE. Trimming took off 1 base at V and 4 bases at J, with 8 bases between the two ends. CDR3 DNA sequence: TGTGCCAGCAGCTTGACAGTGAGCACTGAAGCTTTCTTT. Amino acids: CASSLTVSTEAFF.

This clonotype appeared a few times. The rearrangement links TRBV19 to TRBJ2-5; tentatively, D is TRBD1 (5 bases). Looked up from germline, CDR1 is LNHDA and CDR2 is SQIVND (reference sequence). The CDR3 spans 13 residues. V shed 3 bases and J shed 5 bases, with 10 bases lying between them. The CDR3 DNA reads TGTGCCAGTAGTATCTACCCAGGGGAGACCCAGTACTTC. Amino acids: CASSIYPGETQYF. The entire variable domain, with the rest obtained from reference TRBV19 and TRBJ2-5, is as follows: DGGITQSPKYLFRKEGQNVTLSCEQNLNHDAMYWYRQDPGQGLRLIYYSQIVNDFQKGDIAEGYSVSREKKESFPLTVTSAQKNPTAFYLCASSIYPGETQYFGPGTRLLVL.

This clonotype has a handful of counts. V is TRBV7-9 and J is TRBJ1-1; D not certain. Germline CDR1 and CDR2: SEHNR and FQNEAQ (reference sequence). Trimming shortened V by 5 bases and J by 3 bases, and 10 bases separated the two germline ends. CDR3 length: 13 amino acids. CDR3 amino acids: CASSKPGDTEAFF. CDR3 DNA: TGTGCCAGCAGCAAGCCGGGAGACACTGAAGCTTTCTTT. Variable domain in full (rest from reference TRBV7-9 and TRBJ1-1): DTGVSQNPRHKITKRGQNVTFRCDPISEHNRLYWYRQTLGQGPEFLTYFQNEAQLEKSRLLSDRFSAERPKGSFSTLEIQRTEQGDSAMYLCASSKPGDTEAFFGQGTRLTVV.

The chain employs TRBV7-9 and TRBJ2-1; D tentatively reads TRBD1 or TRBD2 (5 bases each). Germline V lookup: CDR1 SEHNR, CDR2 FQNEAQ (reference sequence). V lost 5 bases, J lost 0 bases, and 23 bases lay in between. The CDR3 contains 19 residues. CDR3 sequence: CASSVMLGPSGLSYNEQFF. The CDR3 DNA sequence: TGTGCCAGCAGCGTAATGTTGGGACCCTCAGGGCTCTCCTACAATGAGCAGTTCTTC. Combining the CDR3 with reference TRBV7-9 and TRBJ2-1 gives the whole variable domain DTGVSQNPRHKITKRGQNVTFRCDPISEHNRLYWYRQTLGQGPEFLTYFQNEAQLEKSRLLSDRFSAERPKGSFSTLEIQRTEQGDSAMYLCASSVMLGPSGLSYNEQFFGPGTRLTVL.

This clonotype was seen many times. The CDR3, as DNA: TGTGCCAGCAGCGCGGTAGCGAACACTGAAGCTTTCTTT. This gives the protein CASSAVANTEAFF. The V call is TRBV28, the J call TRBJ1-1, with D unresolved. This CDR3 comprises 13 residues. Trimming took 6 bases from V and 1 from J, leaving 9 bases between them. CDR1 MDHEN and CDR2 SYDVKM come from the germline V gene.

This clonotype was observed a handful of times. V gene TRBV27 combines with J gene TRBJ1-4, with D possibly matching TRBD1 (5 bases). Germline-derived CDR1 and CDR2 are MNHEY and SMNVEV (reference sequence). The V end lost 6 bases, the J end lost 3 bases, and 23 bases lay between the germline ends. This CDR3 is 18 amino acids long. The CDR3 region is CASSLTAQGRSANEKLFF. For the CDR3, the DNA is TGTGCCAGCAGCTTAACCGCTCAGGGAAGGTCGGCTAATGAAAAACTGTTTTTT.

DNA of the CDR3: TGTGCCAGCAGTTCCCTCGCCGGGGGGGCCACAGATACGCAGTATTTT. Its translation: CASSSLAGGATDTQYF. V and J are TRBV6-2 or TRBV6-3 and TRBJ2-3, with 8 bases matching TRBD2. This CDR3 has 16 residues. V gave up 4 bases and J gave up 2 bases; unmatched junction bases: 8. Germline CDR1 MNHEY, CDR2 SVGEGT.

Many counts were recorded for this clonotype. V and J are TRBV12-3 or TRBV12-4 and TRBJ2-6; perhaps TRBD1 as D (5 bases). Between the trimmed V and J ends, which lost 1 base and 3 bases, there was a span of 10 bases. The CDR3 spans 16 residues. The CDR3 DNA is TGTGCCAGCAGTTTAGGGGGCAGGGATGGGGCCAACGTCCTGACTTTC. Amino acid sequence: CASSLGGRDGANVLTF.

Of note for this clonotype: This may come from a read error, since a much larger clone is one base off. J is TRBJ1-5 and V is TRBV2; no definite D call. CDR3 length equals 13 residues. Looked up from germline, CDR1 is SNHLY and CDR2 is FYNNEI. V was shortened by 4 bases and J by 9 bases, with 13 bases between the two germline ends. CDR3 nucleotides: TGTGCCAGCAGTGTCGAGGAAGGTCGGCCCCAGCATTTT. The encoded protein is CASSVEEGRPQHF. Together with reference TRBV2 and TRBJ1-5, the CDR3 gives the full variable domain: EPEVTQTPSHQVTQMGQEVILRCVPISNHLYFYWYRQILGQKVEFLVSFYNNEISEKSEIFDDQFSVERPDGSNFTLKIRSTKLEDSAMYFCASSVEEGRPQHFGDGTRLSIL.

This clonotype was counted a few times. The CDR3 sequence is CANKLAGGPHEQYF. In DNA form, the CDR3 reads TGTGCCAACAAACTAGCGGGAGGGCCCCACGAGCAGTACTTC. V and J are TRBV2 and TRBJ2-7, with TRBD2 matching over 13 bases. Germline V gene data show CDR1 as SNHLY and CDR2 as FYNNEI. CDR3 length: 14 residues. V was pared by 10 bases and J by 5 bases, with 8 bases of the junction left unmatched.

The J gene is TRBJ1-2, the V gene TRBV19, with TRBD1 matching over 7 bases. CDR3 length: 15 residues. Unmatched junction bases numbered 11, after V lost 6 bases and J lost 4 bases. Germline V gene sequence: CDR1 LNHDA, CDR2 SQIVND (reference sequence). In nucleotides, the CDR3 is TGTGCCAGTAGAACCGGGACAGTGGGACCCTATGGCTACACCTTC. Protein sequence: CASRTGTVGPYGYTF.

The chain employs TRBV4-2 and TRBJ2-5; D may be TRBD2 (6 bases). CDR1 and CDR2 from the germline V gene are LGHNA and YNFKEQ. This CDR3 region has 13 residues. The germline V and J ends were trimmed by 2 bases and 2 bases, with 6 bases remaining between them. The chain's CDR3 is CASSQRGQETQYF. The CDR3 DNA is TGTGCCAGCAGCCAACGGGGGCAAGAGACCCAGTACTTC.

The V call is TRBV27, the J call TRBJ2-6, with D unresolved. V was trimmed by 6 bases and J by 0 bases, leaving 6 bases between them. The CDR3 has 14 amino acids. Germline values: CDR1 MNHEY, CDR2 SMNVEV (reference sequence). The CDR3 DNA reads TGTGCCAGCAGAGGAACCTCTGGGGCCAACGTCCTGACTTTC. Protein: CASRGTSGANVLTF.

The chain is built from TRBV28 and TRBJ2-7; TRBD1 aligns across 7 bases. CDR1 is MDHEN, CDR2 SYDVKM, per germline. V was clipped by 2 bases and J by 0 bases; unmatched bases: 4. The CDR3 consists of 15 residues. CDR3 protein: CASSLRGLRSYEQYF. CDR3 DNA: TGTGCCAGCAGTTTAAGGGGGCTCCGCTCCTACGAGCAGTACTTC.

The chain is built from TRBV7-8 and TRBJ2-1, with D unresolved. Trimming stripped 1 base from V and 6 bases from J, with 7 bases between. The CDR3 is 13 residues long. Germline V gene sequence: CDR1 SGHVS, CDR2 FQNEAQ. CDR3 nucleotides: TGTGCCAGCAGCTTAGTACTGATCAATGAGCAGTTCTTC. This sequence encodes CASSLVLINEQFF.

The CDR3 sequence: CASSEMGKGSAEAFF. The CDR3 DNA sequence: TGTGCCAGCAGTGAAATGGGAAAGGGAAGCGCTGAAGCTTTCTTT. V gene TRBV2 combines with J gene TRBJ1-1; D not certain. Trimming pared 2 bases from V and 6 bases from J, leaving 16 bases between. Germline values: CDR1 SNHLY, CDR2 FYNNEI. This CDR3 is built from 15 residues.

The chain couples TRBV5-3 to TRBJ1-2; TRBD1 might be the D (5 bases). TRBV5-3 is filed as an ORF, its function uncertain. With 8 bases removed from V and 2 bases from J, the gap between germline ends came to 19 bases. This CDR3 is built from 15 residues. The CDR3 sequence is CASSPTETLNYGYTF. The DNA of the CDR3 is TGTGCCAGCAGCCCGACAGAGACCCTAAACTATGGCTACACCTTC.

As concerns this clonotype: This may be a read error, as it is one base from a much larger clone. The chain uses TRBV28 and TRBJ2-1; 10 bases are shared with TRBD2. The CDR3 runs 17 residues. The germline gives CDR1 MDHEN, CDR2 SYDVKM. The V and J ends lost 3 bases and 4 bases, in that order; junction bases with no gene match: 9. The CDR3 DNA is TGTGCCAGCAGTTTCCCCCTAGCGGGAGTATCTTACAATGAGCAGTTCTTC. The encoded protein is CASSFPLAGVSYNEQFF.

CDR3 DNA sequence: TGTGCCAGTAGCGCCGGGACAGGGAGGGAGAATGAGCAGTTCTTC. This translates into CASSAGTGRENEQFF. The J gene is TRBJ2-1, the V gene TRBV19; 9 nucleotides line up with TRBD1. CDR3 length: 15 residues. The J segment lost 7 bases and the V segment lost 6 bases, leaving 10 bases of the junction unmatched. Germline loops: CDR1 LNHDA, CDR2 SQIVND (reference sequence).

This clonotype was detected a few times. The CDR3 loop is CASSDRLAGLNTGELFF. The CDR3 bases are TGTGCCAGCAGTGACCGACTAGCGGGGCTGAACACCGGGGAGCTGTTTTTT. The chain joins TRBV2 to TRBJ2-2; 11 nucleotides agree with TRBD2. The CDR3 covers 17 residues. Germline CDR1 is SNHLY and CDR2 is FYNNEI. After removal of 3 bases from V and 1 base from J, the junction contained 4 bases not matched to a gene. Complete variable domain (other parts from reference TRBV2 and TRBJ2-2): EPEVTQTPSHQVTQMGQEVILRCVPISNHLYFYWYRQILGQKVEFLVSFYNNEISEKSEIFDDQFSVERPDGSNFTLKIRSTKLEDSAMYFCASSDRLAGLNTGELFFGEGSRLTVL.

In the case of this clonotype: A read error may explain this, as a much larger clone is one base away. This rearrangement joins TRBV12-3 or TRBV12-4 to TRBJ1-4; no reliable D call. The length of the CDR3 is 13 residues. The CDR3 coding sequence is TGTCCCAGCAGTTCATCAAACCTAGAAAAACTGTTTTTT. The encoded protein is CPSSSSNLEKLFF.

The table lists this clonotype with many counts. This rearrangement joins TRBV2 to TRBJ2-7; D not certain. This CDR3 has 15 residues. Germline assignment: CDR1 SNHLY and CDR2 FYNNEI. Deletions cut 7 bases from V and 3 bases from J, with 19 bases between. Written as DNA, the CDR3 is TGTGCCAGCACCGAAACCCAGTCCCCGAACTACGAGCAGTACTTC. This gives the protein CASTETQSPNYEQYF.

The CDR3 is CASKHGTNYEQYF. DNA for the CDR3: TGTGCCAGCAAGCACGGGACGAACTACGAGCAGTACTTC. J is TRBJ2-7 and V is TRBV27, with D perhaps given as TRBD1 or TRBD2 (5 bases each). There are 13 residues in the CDR3. V was trimmed by 7 bases and J by 3 bases, leaving 13 bases between them. Germline assignment: CDR1 MNHEY and CDR2 SMNVEV (reference sequence).

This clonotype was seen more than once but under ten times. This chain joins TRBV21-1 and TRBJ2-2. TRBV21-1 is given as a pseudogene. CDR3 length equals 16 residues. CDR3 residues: CASPRPLGLGTGELFF. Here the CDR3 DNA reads TGTGCCAGCCCCAGACCGTTAGGGTTGGGCACCGGGGAGCTGTTTTTT.

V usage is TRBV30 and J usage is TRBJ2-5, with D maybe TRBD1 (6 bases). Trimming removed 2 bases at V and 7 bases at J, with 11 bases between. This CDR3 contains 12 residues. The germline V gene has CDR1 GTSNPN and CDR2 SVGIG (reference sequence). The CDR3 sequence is CAWSSDRGTQYF. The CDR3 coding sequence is TGTGCCTGGAGTTCGGACAGAGGGACCCAGTACTTC.

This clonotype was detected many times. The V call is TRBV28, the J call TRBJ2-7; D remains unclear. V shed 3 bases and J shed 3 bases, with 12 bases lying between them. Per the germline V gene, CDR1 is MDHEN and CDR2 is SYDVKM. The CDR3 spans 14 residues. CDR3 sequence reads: CASSFPGGDYEQYF. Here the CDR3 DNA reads TGTGCCAGCAGTTTCCCGGGCGGAGACTACGAGCAGTACTTC.

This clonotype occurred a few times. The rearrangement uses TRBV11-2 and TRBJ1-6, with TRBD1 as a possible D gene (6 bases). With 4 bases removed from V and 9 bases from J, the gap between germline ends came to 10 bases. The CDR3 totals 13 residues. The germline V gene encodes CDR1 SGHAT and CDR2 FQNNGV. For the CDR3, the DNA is TGTGCCAGCAGCTCGGACAGAGGTTCACCCCTCCACTTT. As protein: CASSSDRGSPLHF.

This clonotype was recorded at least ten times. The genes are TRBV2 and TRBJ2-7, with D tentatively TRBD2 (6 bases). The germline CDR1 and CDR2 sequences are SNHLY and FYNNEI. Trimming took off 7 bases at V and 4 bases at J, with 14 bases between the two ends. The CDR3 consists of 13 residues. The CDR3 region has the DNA TGTGCCAGCACCCCTCCGGGACTTTACGAGCAGTACTTC. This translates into CASTPPGLYEQYF.

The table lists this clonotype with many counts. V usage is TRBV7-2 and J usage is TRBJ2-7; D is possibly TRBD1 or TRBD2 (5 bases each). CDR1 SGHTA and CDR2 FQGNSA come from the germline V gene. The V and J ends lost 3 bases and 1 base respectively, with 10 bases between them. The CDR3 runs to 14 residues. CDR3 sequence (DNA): TGTGCCAGCAGCTTCGGTTGGGGGTCCTACGAGCAGTACTTC. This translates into CASSFGWGSYEQYF. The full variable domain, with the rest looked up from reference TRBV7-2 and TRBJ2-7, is GAGVSQSPSNKVTEKGKDVELRCDPISGHTALYWYRQSLGQGLEFLIYFQGNSAPDKSGLPSDRFSAERTGGSVSTLTIQRTQQEDSAVYLCASSFGWGSYEQYFGPGTRLTVT.